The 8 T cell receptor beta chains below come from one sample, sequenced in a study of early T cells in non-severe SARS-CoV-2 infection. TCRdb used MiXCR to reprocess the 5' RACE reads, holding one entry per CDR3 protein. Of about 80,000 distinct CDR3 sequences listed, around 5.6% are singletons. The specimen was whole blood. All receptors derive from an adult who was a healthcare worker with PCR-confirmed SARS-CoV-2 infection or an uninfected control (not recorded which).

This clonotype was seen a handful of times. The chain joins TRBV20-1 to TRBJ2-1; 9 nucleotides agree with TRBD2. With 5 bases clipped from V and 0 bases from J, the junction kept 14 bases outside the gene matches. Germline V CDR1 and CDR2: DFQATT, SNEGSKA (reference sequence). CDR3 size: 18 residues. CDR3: CSAPPGSGSVSSYNEQFF. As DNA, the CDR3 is TGCAGTGCTCCTCCCGGTAGCGGGAGTGTTAGCTCCTACAATGAGCAGTTCTTC.

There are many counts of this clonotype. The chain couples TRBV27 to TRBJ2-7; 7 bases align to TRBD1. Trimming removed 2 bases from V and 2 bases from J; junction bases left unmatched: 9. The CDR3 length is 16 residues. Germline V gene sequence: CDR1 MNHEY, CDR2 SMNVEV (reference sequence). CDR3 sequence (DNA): TGTGCCAGCAGTTTACTACAGGGGCTGCGGCCCTACGAGCAGTACTTC. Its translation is CASSLLQGLRPYEQYF.

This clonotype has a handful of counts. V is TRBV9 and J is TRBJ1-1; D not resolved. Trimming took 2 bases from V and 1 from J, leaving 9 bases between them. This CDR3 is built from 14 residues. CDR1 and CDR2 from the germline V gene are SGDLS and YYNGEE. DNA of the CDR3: TGTGCCAGCAGCGTGGAGATTACGAACACTGAAGCTTTCTTT. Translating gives CASSVEITNTEAFF.

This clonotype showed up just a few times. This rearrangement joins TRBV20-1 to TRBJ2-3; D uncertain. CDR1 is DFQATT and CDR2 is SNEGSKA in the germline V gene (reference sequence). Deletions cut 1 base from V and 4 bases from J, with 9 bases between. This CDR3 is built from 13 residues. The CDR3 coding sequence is TGCAGTGCTAGAGGGAGTTTAGCAGATACGCAGTATTTT. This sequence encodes CSARGSLADTQYF.

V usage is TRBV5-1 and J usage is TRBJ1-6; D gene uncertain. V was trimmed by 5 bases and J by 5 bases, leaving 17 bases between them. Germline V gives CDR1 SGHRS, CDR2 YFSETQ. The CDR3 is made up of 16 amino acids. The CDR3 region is CASRQRTSGNNSPLHF. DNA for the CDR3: TGCGCCAGCAGGCAAAGGACGAGTGGGAATAATTCACCCCTCCACTTT.

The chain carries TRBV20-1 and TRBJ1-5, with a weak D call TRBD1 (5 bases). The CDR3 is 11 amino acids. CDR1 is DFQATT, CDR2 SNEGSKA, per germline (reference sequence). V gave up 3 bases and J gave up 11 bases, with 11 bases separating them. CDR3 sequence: CSARDQGSQHF. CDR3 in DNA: TGCAGTGCTAGGGATCAGGGTTCCCAGCATTTT.

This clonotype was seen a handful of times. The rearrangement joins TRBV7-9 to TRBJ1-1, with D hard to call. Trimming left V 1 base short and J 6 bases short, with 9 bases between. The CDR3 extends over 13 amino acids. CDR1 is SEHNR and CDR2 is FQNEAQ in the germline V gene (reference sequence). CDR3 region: CASSLGPLAEAFF. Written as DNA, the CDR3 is TGTGCCAGCAGCTTAGGCCCCTTAGCTGAAGCTTTCTTT.

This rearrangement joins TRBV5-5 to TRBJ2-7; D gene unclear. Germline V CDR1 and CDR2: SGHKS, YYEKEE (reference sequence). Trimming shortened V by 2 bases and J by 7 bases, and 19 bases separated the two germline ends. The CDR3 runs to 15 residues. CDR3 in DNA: TGTGCCAGCAGCTTCTACGAAGTACCCCCGACGGAGCAGTACTTC. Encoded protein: CASSFYEVPPTEQYF.